Below, one T cell receptor (beta chain) is given with its context. The antigen is not known. Germline V gene data show CDR1 as MNHEY and CDR2 as SMNVEV (reference sequence). The CDR3 runs to 17 residues. V lost 5 bases to trimming and J lost 2 bases; unmatched junction nucleotides: 9. Diagnostic decisions used clinical symptoms, serum thyroxine and TRAb, thyroid ultrasound and orbital computed tomography. The authors obtained PBMCs from roughly 9.7 ml of fresh peripheral blood. The sample comes from a study of T cells in Graves' hyperthyroidism and ophthalmopathy. Study-wide results and limits: The model's output predicted ophthalmopathy at a median of roughly 6.9 months prior to onset. Most thyroid clonotypes that were expanded above 0.001 also turned up in blood.

RNA transcripts yielded amplified TCR beta CDR3 regions. First-round RT-PCR targeting the TCR CDR3 was performed with the HTBI primer set. One entry per CDR3 protein results from TCRdb running MiXCR on the multiplex PCR reads. Among about 300,000 distinct CDR3 sequences, about 19% were seen once, and the ten largest hold about 40%. The sequencing sample was made of blood. The receptor was derived from a man aged 45 to 65 with Graves' ophthalmopathy. The gene calls are TRBV27 and TRBJ2-3, with TRBD2 identical over 11 bases. In DNA form, the CDR3 reads TGTGCCAGCAGTGCCCGGACTAGCGGGTATCCCACAGATACGCAGTATTTT. This gives the protein CASSARTSGYPTDTQYF.